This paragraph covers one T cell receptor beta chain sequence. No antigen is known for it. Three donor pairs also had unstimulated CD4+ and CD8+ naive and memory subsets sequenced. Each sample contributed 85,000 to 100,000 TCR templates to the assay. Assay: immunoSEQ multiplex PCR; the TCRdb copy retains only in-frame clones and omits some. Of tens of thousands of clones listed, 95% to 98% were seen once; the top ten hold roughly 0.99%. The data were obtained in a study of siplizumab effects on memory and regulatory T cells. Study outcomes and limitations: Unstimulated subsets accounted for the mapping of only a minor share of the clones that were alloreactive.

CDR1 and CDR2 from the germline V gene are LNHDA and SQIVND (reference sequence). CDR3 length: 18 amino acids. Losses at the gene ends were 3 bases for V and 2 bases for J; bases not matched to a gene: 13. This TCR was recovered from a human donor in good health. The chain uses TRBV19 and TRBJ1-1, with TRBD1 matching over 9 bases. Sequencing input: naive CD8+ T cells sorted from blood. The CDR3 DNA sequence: TGTGCCAGTAGTATTCTTAAAGGACAGGGGTTATTAAACACTGAAGCTTTCTTT. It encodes CASSILKGQGLLNTEAFF.